This T cell receptor (beta chain) was found in a study of cytomegalovirus exposure and HLA in healthy donors. Overall study: As an earlier analysis found, 150 million to 200 million T cells yielded about 120 million unique TCR beta sequences. General study results and limits: The study had only CMV serostatus as immune exposure information. The study recorded 160 or so TCR beta chains that were cytomegalovirus-associated.

This clone was detected only once. The antigen is not known. At collection, donors were nominally healthy, but unrecorded immune exposures were probable. Primers for the PCR totalled 60 Vbeta and 13 Jbeta. Data came from immunoSEQ multiplex PCR; TCRdb stores just in-frame clones and leaves some out. The profile shows roughly 100,000 clones, 85% of them singletons. The TCR originated in a man aged 30-40 years in good health and CMV-seronegative. Sequencing was carried out using PBMCs.

The CDR3: CASSISGTSGGASDTQYF. The CDR3 region has the DNA TGTGCCAGCAGCATTTCCGGGACTAGCGGGGGGGCCTCAGATACGCAGTATTTT. V gene TRBV7-8 combines with J gene TRBJ2-3; 16 bases map to TRBD2. CDR1 is SGHVS and CDR2 is FQNEAQ in the germline V gene. Trimming took 5 bases from V and 4 from J; bases not matched to a gene: 9. CDR3 length: 18 residues.